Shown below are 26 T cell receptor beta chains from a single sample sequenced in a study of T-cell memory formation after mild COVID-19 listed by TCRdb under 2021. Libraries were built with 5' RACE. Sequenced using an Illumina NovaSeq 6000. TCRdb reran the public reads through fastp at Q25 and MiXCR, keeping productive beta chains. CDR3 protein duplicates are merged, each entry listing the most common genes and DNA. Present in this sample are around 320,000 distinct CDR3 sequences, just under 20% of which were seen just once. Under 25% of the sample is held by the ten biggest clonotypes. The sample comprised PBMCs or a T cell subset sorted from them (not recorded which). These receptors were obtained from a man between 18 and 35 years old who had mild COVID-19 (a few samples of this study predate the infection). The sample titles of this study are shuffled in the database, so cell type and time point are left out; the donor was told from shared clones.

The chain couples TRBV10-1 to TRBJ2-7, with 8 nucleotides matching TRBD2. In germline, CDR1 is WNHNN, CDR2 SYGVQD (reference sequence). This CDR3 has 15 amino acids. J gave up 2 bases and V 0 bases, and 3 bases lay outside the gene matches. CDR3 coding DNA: TGCGCCAGCAGTGAGTCAAGCGGGGGTACCTACGAGCAGTACTTC. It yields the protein CASSESSGGTYEQYF.

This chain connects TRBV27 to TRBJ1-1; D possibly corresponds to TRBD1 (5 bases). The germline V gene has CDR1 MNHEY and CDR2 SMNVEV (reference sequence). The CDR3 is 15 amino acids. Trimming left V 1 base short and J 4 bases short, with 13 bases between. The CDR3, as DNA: TGTGCCAGCAGTTTATATGGCAGGGCGGGCACTGAAGCTTTCTTT. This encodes CASSLYGRAGTEAFF.

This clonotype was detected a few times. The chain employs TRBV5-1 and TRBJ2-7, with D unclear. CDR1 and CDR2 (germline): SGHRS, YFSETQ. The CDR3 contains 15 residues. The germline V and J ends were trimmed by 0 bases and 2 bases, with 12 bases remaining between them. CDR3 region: CASSLGADETYEQYV. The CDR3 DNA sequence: TGCGCCAGCAGCTTGGGGGCAGACGAAACCTACGAGCAGTACGTC.

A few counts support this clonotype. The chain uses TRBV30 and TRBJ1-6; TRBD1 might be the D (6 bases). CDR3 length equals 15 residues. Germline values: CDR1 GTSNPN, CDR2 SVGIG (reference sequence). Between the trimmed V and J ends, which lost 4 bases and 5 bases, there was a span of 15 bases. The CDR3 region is CAWNQKGQDNSPLHF. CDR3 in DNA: TGTGCCTGGAACCAAAAGGGACAAGATAATTCACCCCTCCACTTT. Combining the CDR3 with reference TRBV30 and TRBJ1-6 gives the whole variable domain SQTIHQWPATLVQPVGSPLSLECTVEGTSNPNLYWYRQAAGRGLQLLFYSVGIGQISSEVPQNLSASRPQDRQFILSSKKLLLSDSGFYLCAWNQKGQDNSPLHFGNGTRLTVT.

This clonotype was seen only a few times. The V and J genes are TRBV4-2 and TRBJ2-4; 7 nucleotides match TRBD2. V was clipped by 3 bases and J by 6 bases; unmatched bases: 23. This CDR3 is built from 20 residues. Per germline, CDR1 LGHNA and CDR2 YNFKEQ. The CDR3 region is CASSHLTPQGGETERNIQYF. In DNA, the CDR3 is TGTGCCAGCAGCCACCTAACCCCGCAGGGAGGGGAGACCGAACGAAACATTCAGTACTTC.

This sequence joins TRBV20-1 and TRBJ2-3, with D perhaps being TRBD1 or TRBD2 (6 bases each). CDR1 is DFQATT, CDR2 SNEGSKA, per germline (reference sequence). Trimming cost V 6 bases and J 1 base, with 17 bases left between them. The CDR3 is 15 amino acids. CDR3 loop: CSATAGGAGTDTQYF. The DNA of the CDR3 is TGCAGTGCAACGGCCGGGGGCGCAGGCACAGATACGCAGTATTTT.

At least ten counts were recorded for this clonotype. This CDR3 reads CASSELEGGQPQHF. The CDR3 DNA follows: TGTGCCAGCAGTGAACTAGAGGGGGGGCAGCCCCAGCATTTT. The V and J genes are TRBV2 and TRBJ1-5, with D possibly TRBD1 on 6 matching bases. This CDR3 contains 14 residues. Trimming took 2 bases from V and 7 from J, leaving 12 bases between them. CDR1 is SNHLY, CDR2 FYNNEI, per germline. The complete variable domain, with remaining parts taken from reference TRBV2 and TRBJ1-5, reads EPEVTQTPSHQVTQMGQEVILRCVPISNHLYFYWYRQILGQKVEFLVSFYNNEISEKSEIFDDQFSVERPDGSNFTLKIRSTKLEDSAMYFCASSELEGGQPQHFGDGTRLSIL.

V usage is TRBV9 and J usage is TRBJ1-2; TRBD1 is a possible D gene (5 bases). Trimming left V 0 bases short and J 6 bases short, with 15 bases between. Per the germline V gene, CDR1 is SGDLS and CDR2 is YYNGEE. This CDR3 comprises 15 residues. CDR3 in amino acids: CASSVGAGETDGYTF. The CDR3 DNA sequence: TGTGCCAGCAGCGTAGGTGCGGGGGAGACGGATGGCTACACCTTC.

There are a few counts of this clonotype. The CDR3 sequence: CSALAGGSDTQYF. The CDR3 bases are TGCAGCGCCTTAGCGGGCGGGTCAGATACGCAGTATTTT. The chain recombines TRBV29-1 with TRBJ2-3, with TRBD2 matching 7 bases. Germline CDR1 SQVTM, CDR2 ANQGSEA. This CDR3 region has 13 residues. The trim removed 7 bases at V and 4 bases at J, leaving 8 bases unmatched.

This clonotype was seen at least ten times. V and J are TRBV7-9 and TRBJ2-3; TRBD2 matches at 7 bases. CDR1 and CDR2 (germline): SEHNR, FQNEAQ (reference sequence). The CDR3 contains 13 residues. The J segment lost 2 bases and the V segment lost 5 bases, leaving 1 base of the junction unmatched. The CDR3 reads CASSRDYTDTQYF. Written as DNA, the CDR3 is TGTGCCAGCAGCAGGGACTACACAGATACGCAGTATTTT.

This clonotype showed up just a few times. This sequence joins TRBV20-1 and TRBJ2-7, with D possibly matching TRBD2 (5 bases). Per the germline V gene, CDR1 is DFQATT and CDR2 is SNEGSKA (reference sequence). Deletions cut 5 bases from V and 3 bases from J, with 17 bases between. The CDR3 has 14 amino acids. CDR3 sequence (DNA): TGCAGTGCTGGGAAGGAGGATGTGGTCTACGAGCAGTACGTC. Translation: CSAGKEDVVYEQYV.

The CDR3 nucleotides read TGCAGTGCTAGACCCGGGACAGGGGACCTCTACGAGCAGTACGTC. It encodes CSARPGTGDLYEQYV. The chain links TRBV20-1 to TRBJ2-7; 10 bases line up with TRBD1. Germline V gene sequence: CDR1 DFQATT, CDR2 SNEGSKA (reference sequence). The CDR3 is 15 amino acids. The junction had 7 bases not matched to a gene; V was cut back by 2 bases and J by 3 bases.

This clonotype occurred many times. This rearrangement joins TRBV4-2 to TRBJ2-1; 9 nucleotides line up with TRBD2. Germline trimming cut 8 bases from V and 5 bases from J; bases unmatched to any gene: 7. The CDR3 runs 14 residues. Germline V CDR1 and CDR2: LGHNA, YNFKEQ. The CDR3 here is CASRGGAEHNEQFF. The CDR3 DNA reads TGTGCCAGCCGCGGGGGGGCCGAACACAATGAGCAGTTCTTC.

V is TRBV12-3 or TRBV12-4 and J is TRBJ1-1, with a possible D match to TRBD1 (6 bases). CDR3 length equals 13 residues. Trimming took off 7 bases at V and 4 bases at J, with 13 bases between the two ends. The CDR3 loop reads CASTSTGGTEAFF. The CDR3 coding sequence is TGTGCCAGCACCTCGACAGGAGGCACTGAAGCTTTCTTT.

The CDR3 here is CASSLPLYNRSYNEQFF. The CDR3 DNA reads TGTGCCAGCAGCCTGCCCCTGTACAACCGCTCCTACAATGAGCAGTTCTTC. The V and J genes are TRBV5-6 and TRBJ2-1; no firm D call. The germline V and J ends were trimmed by 4 bases and 0 bases, with 17 bases remaining between them. This CDR3 is built from 17 residues. The germline V gene encodes CDR1 SGHDT and CDR2 YYEEEE.

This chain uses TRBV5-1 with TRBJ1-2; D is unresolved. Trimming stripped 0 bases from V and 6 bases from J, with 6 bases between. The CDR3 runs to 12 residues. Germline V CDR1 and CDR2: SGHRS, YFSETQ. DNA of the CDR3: TGCGCCAGCAGCTTGGCCCGGGATGGCTACACCTTC. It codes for CASSLARDGYTF.

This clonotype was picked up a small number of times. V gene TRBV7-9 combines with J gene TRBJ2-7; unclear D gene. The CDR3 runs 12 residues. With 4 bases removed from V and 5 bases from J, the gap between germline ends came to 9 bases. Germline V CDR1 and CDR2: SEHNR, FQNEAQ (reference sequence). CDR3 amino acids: CASSSILDEQYF. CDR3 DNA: TGTGCCAGCAGCTCGATCCTTGACGAGCAGTACTTC.

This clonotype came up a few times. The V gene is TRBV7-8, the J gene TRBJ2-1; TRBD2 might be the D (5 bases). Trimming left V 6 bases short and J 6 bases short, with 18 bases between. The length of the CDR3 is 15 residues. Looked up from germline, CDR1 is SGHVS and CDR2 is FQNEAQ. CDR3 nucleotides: TGTGCCAGCAGATTGCCTGGTCTTGCGGGCAATGAGCAGTTCTTC. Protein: CASRLPGLAGNEQFF.

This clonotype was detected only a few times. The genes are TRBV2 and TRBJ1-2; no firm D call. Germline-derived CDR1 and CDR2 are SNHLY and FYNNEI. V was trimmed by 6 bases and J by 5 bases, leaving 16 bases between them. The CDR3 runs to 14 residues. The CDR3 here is CASRTSLGDYGYTF. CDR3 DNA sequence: TGTGCCAGCAGGACCTCCCTCGGGGATTATGGCTACACCTTC.

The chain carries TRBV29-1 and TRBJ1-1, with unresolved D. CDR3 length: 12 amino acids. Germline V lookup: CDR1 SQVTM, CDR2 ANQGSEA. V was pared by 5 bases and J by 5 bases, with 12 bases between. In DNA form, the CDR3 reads TGCAGCGTTCGGGCTTTGGGGACTGAAGCTTTCTTT. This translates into CSVRALGTEAFF.

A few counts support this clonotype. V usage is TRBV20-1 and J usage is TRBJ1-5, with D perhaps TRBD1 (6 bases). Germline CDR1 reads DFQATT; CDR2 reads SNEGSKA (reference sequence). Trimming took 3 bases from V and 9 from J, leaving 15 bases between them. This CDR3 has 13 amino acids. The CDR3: CSARGASLRPQHF. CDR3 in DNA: TGCAGTGCTAGGGGGGCATCTTTGAGGCCCCAGCATTTT.

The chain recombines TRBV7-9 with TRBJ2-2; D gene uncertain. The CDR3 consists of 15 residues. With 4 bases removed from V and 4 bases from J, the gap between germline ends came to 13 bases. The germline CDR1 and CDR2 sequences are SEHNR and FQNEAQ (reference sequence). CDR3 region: CASSSSVTVTGELFF. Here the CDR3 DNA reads TGTGCCAGCAGCTCTAGTGTAACTGTCACCGGGGAGCTGTTTTTT.

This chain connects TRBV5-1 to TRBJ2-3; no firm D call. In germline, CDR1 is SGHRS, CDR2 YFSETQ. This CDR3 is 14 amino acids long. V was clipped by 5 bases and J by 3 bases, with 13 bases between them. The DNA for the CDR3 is TGCGCCAGCAGGGCCGGGCCCGGGACAGATACGCAGTATTTT. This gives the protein CASRAGPGTDTQYF.

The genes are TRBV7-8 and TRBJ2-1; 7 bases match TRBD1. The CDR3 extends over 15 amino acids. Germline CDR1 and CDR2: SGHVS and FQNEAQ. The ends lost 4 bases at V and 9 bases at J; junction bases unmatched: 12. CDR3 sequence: CASSSSETGSREQFF. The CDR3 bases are TGTGCCAGCAGCTCCTCCGAGACAGGGTCCCGTGAGCAGTTCTTC.

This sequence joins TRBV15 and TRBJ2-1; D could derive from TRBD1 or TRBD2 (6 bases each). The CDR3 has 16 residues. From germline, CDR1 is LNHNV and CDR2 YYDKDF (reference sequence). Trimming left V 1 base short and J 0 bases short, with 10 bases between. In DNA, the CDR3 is TGTGCCACCAGCAGAGGGGGGGCCAGCTCCTACAATGAGCAGTTCTTC. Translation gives CATSRGGASSYNEQFF. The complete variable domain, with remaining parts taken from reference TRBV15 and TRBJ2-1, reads DAMVIQNPRYQVTQFGKPVTLSCSQTLNHNVMYWYQQKSSQAPKLLFHYYDKDFNNEADTPDNFQSRRPNTSFCFLDIRSPGLGDTAMYLCATSRGGASSYNEQFFGPGTRLTVL.

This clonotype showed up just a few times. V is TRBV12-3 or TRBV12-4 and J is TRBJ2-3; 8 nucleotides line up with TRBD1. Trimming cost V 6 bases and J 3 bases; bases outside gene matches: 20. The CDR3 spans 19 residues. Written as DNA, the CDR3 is TGTGCCAGCAGCCCAAAAGCCCCGACAGGGGCCGGTAGGACAGATACGCAGTATTTT. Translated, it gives CASSPKAPTGAGRTDTQYF.